This T cell receptor (beta chain) emerged from a study of blood T cell repertoires in COVID-19. Background on the study: Sources were T cells, B-cell-depleted T cells, or PBMCs; the material itself was cDNA or gDNA.

Germline V lookup: CDR1 SGHAT, CDR2 FQNNGV. V was trimmed by 6 bases and J by 6 bases, leaving 12 bases between them. This CDR3 contains 13 residues. No more than 2 weeks before study entry, exposed participants had met a case of COVID-19. TCRdb's copy holds only in-frame clones and misses some; the assay was immunoSEQ multiplex PCR. The top ten hold roughly 0.95% of the sample, which has hundreds of thousands of clones, about 87% seen once. The TCR sequence derives from a man aged 50-60 years who had been exposed to COVID-19. The V gene is TRBV11-2, the J gene TRBJ1-5, with D uncertain. Sequences were obtained from PBMCs or T cells enriched from blood (not recorded which). CDR3 sequence (DNA): TGTGCCAGCAGTATAGAATTCGGTCAGCCCCAGCATTTT. Translated, it gives CASSIEFGQPQHF.